The 25 T cell receptor beta chains below come from one sample, sequenced in a study of blood T cell repertoires in COVID-19. Clones were read by immunoSEQ multiplex PCR, and TCRdb kept only the in-frame ones, dropping some. The sample holds about 180,000 clones; roughly 86% are singletons and the top ten take about 9.6%. Sample: PBMCs or T cells enriched from blood (not recorded which). The receptors were gathered from a woman between 25 and 40 years old who had recovered from COVID-19.

CDR3 residues: CASSPEGAYGYTF. The DNA for the CDR3 is TGTGCCAGCAGTCCGGAAGGGGCATATGGCTACACCTTC. The gene calls are TRBV6-5 and TRBJ1-2; tentatively, D is TRBD1 (5 bases). This CDR3 is 13 amino acids long. Germline V gene lookup returns CDR1 MNHEY and CDR2 SVGAGI. V was clipped by 5 bases and J by 5 bases, with 12 bases between them.

The chain uses TRBV7-9 and TRBJ2-7; D may be TRBD2 (6 bases). With 5 bases removed from V and 5 bases from J, the gap between germline ends came to 22 bases. This CDR3 contains 16 residues. Germline values: CDR1 SEHNR, CDR2 FQNEAQ (reference sequence). Written as DNA, the CDR3 is TGTGCCAGCAGCCTTGCTTTAGGACTACCCCTTGACGAGCAGTACTTC. Its translation is CASSLALGLPLDEQYF.

The V gene is TRBV19, the J gene TRBJ1-2; 10 positions match TRBD1. Germline CDR1 and CDR2: LNHDA and SQIVND (reference sequence). The CDR3 totals 15 residues. The ends lost 7 bases at V and 2 bases at J; junction bases unmatched: 7. CDR3 loop: CASTLGQGENYGYTF. CDR3 sequence (DNA): TGTGCCAGTACCCTCGGACAGGGGGAAAACTATGGCTACACCTTC.

The chain couples TRBV29-1 to TRBJ1-2, with TRBD1 matching 8 bases. Germline assignment: CDR1 SQVTM and CDR2 ANQGSEA. The length of the CDR3 is 14 residues. The junction had 9 bases not matched to a gene; V was cut back by 7 bases and J by 2 bases. CDR3 nucleotides: TGCAGCGCCGTAAAGACAGGGGCGAACTATGGCTACACCTTC. Translated, it gives CSAVKTGANYGYTF.

The CDR3 coding sequence is TGTGCCATCAGTGAAAACTCGGGAGTGGGGAACATTCAGTACTTC. It specifies CAISENSGVGNIQYF. The V call is TRBV10-3, the J call TRBJ2-4; TRBD2 is a possible D gene (6 bases). The CDR3 loop spans 15 amino acids. V lost 3 bases, J lost 7 bases, and 16 bases lay in between. Germline V CDR1 and CDR2: ENHRY, SYGVKD.

The chain has TRBV2 and TRBJ2-7, with a tentative D call TRBD1 (6 bases). Trimming left V 5 bases short and J 13 bases short, with 24 bases between. This CDR3 spans 14 amino acids. Germline loops: CDR1 SNHLY, CDR2 FYNNEI. CDR3 coding DNA: TGTGCCAGCAGTCCCACCTCCCAACGACAGGTCCAATACTTC. Translation: CASSPTSQRQVQYF.

The chain couples TRBV2 to TRBJ1-1; D not resolved. The V gene lost 4 bases and the J gene lost 7 bases, with 4 bases spanning the gap. The CDR3 is 10 amino acids. CDR1 is SNHLY, CDR2 FYNNEI, per germline. The CDR3 loop is CASSGSEAFF. The DNA for the CDR3 is TGTGCCAGCAGTGGTAGTGAAGCTTTCTTT.

The chain combines TRBV3-1 (or the pseudogene TRBV3-2) with TRBJ2-1; 8 nucleotides agree with TRBD2. Germline CDR1 reads LGHDT; CDR2 reads YNNKEL (reference sequence). The trim removed 3 bases at V and 0 bases at J, leaving 7 bases unmatched. The CDR3 contains 17 residues. The CDR3 region is CASSHQRSGSSYNEQFF. The CDR3 DNA sequence: TGTGCCAGCAGCCATCAAAGGAGCGGGAGCTCCTACAATGAGCAGTTCTTC.

The gene calls are TRBV30 and TRBJ1-5, with D perhaps matching TRBD1 (6 bases). This CDR3 is built from 15 residues. V lost 0 bases and J lost 2, with 11 bases in between. CDR1 and CDR2 (germline): GTSNPN, SVGIG (reference sequence). CDR3 DNA: TGTGCCTGGAGTGTAGTCAGGGGCCGCAATCAGCCCCAGCATTTT. Translation: CAWSVVRGRNQPQHF. The full variable domain, with the rest looked up from reference TRBV30 and TRBJ1-5, is SQTIHQWPATLVQPVGSPLSLECTVEGTSNPNLYWYRQAAGRGLQLLFYSVGIGQISSEVPQNLSASRPQDRQFILSSKKLLLSDSGFYLCAWSVVRGRNQPQHFGDGTRLSIL.

This clone came up once. The gene calls are TRBV12-3 or TRBV12-4 and TRBJ1-1; maybe TRBD1 (6 bases). CDR3 length: 13 amino acids. Trimming took 1 base from V and 3 from J, leaving 6 bases between them. This CDR3 is CASSLEGDTEAFF. The CDR3 DNA reads as TGTGCCAGCAGTTTAGAGGGGGACACTGAAGCTTTCTTT.

This chain connects TRBV5-4 to TRBJ1-1; no clear D gene. The CDR3 runs 13 residues. Germline CDR1 SGHNT, CDR2 YYREEE (reference sequence). The V and J ends lost 1 base and 1 base respectively, with 5 bases between them. In DNA form, the CDR3 reads TGTGCCAGCAGCTTGAGAGCGAACACTGAAGCTTTCTTT. Protein sequence: CASSLRANTEAFF.

The chain recombines TRBV19 with TRBJ2-7; TRBD2 matches 13 bases. Germline CDR1 reads LNHDA; CDR2 reads SQIVND (reference sequence). The CDR3 contains 18 residues. V lost 5 bases to trimming and J lost 5 bases; unmatched junction nucleotides: 15. As DNA, the CDR3 is TGTGCCAGTAGTCCCGAACTAGCGGGAGGGCCTTCCACCCACGAGCAGTACTTC. Its protein is CASSPELAGGPSTHEQYF.

This clone was counted once. CDR3 in DNA: TGTGCCAGCATGATTTGGGGGGACGGGAACGAGCAGTACTTC. The encoded protein is CASMIWGDGNEQYF. This chain links TRBV6-5 with TRBJ2-7; weak D call: TRBD2 (6 bases). Looked up from germline, CDR1 is MNHEY and CDR2 is SVGAGI. V gave up 7 bases and J gave up 5 bases, with 18 bases separating them. This CDR3 spans 14 amino acids.

The chain recombines TRBV12-3 or TRBV12-4 with TRBJ2-1; D is perhaps TRBD2 (6 bases). The length of the CDR3 is 13 residues. The V end was cut by 6 bases, the J end by 6 bases, with 12 bases between. DNA for the CDR3: TGTGCCAGCAGCGGGGACTCCAGCAATGAGCAGTTCTTC. It codes for CASSGDSSNEQFF.

This chain connects TRBV11-2 to TRBJ2-5; TRBD2 agrees at 10 bases. The ends lost 1 base at V and 9 bases at J; junction bases unmatched: 14. The CDR3 contains 17 residues. CDR1 and CDR2 (germline): SGHAT, FQNNGV. CDR3 protein: CASSLGPAGGGKVAQYF. In nucleotides, the CDR3 is TGTGCCAGCAGCTTAGGGCCAGCGGGAGGGGGGAAAGTGGCCCAGTACTTC.

This clone was seen more than once but under ten times. The chain couples TRBV25-1 to TRBJ2-7, with 8 positions matching TRBD1. CDR1 MGHDK and CDR2 SYGVNS come from the germline V gene. The J segment lost 2 bases and the V segment lost 4 bases, leaving 13 bases of the junction unmatched. The CDR3 runs to 17 residues. Written as DNA, the CDR3 is TGTGCCAGCAGTGGCAATAAGGGCCCAGGGGGCCCCTACGAGCAGTACTTC. This encodes CASSGNKGPGGPYEQYF.

The chain is built from TRBV19 and TRBJ2-3; the D gene is possibly TRBD1 (6 bases). V lost 4 bases, J lost 2 bases, and 7 bases lay in between. Germline assignment: CDR1 LNHDA and CDR2 SQIVND (reference sequence). The CDR3 consists of 13 residues. The CDR3 nucleotides read TGTGCCAGTAGTACAGGGGACACAGATACGCAGTATTTT. Encoded protein: CASSTGDTDTQYF.

The chain uses TRBV9 and TRBJ1-3, with D perhaps matching TRBD1 (6 bases). Germline CDR1 and CDR2: SGDLS and YYNGEE. The CDR3 length is 17 residues. Trimming removed 0 bases at V and 1 base at J, with 14 bases between. CDR3: CASSVGAGEQSGNTIYF. The CDR3 DNA reads as TGTGCCAGCAGCGTAGGAGCAGGGGAACAATCTGGAAACACCATATATTTT.

V gene TRBV5-6 combines with J gene TRBJ1-5, with D perhaps TRBD1 (6 bases). CDR1 and CDR2 (germline): SGHDT, YYEEEE. This CDR3 spans 17 amino acids. V was pared by 3 bases and J by 6 bases, with 22 bases between. Here the CDR3 reads CASSSQSRGLRSQPQHF. CDR3 in DNA: TGTGCCAGCAGCTCCCAATCCAGGGGCCTCCGAAGTCAGCCCCAGCATTTT.

V gene TRBV7-9 combines with J gene TRBJ2-7; 7 nucleotides line up with TRBD2. The V gene end was trimmed by 1 base and the J gene end by 4 bases; junction bases not matched to a gene: 7. CDR1 is SEHNR, CDR2 FQNEAQ, per germline (reference sequence). This CDR3 has 15 residues. As DNA, the CDR3 is TGTGCCAGCAGCTTAGGTGACCCGGGAGGTTACGAGCAGTACTTC. Its protein product is CASSLGDPGGYEQYF.

This clone occurred a few times. V usage is TRBV12-3 or TRBV12-4 and J usage is TRBJ2-7, with a tentative D call TRBD1 (5 bases). V shed 3 bases and J shed 2 bases, with 8 bases lying between them. This CDR3 comprises 13 residues. CDR3 amino acids: CASSFGQTYEQYF. For the CDR3, the DNA is TGTGCCAGCAGTTTCGGACAAACCTACGAGCAGTACTTC.

This chain links TRBV10-3 with TRBJ1-1, with D hard to call. This CDR3 has 16 residues. The V gene's germline CDR1 is ENHRY and CDR2 SYGVKD. The ends were cut back, 3 bases at V and 3 bases at J, with 17 bases in the middle. CDR3 in DNA: TGTGCCATCAGTGACCCTAGCGGTACCGGGGACACTGAAGCTTTCTTT. Amino acid sequence: CAISDPSGTGDTEAFF.

This clone was recorded only once. The V call is TRBV5-5, the J call TRBJ1-1, with a possible D match to TRBD1 (6 bases). The ends were cut back, 0 bases at V and 2 bases at J, with 14 bases in the middle. This CDR3 has 16 amino acids. Germline values: CDR1 SGHKS, CDR2 YYEKEE (reference sequence). CDR3 amino acids: CASSLGSLQGNTEAFF. The CDR3 nucleotides are TGTGCCAGCAGCTTGGGGTCCCTACAGGGTAACACTGAAGCTTTCTTT.

J is TRBJ1-1 and V is TRBV7-9; no definite D call. Germline V CDR1 and CDR2: SEHNR, FQNEAQ (reference sequence). V was pared by 5 bases and J by 2 bases, with 6 bases between. The CDR3 contains 12 residues. CDR3 sequence: CASSRGNTEAFF. In DNA, the CDR3 is TGTGCCAGCAGCCGGGGAAACACTGAAGCTTTCTTT.

The CDR3 bases are TGTGCCAGCAGCTTAGGACAAGGACAGGGGGCGTCGAACACCGGGGAGCTGTTTTTT. Its protein is CASSLGQGQGASNTGELFF. The chain couples TRBV7-9 to TRBJ2-2, with 11 bases aligning to TRBD1. Trimming took 1 base from V and 0 from J; bases not matched to a gene: 7. The CDR3 runs to 19 residues. Germline CDR1 and CDR2: SEHNR and FQNEAQ (reference sequence).